This is a list of T cell receptor beta chains from one sample in a study of T cells in Graves' hyperthyroidism and ophthalmopathy. Each CDR3 protein gets one entry after TCRdb re-called the multiplex PCR reads with MiXCR. The data contain roughly 400,000 distinct CDR3 sequences, over 12% of them singletons. The source material was blood. The receptor source for this set is a middle-aged man with Graves' ophthalmopathy. The CDR3 runs from the conserved cysteine through the conserved F or W. The D gene is left open where the match is weak. Where a row states a size, it is once, few, many or the class of an expanded clone; other rows omit it.

TRBD1,TRBV2,TRBJ2-7,many,CASRATGGASHEQYF,TGTGCCAGCAGGGCTACAGGGGGCGCATCCCACGAGCAGTACTTC
.,TRBV5-1,TRBJ2-7,many,CASSTGIGALSNEQYF,TGCGCCAGCAGCACCGGGATTGGGGCCCTCTCAAACGAGCAGTACTTC
TRBD2,TRBV6-4,TRBJ2-3,.,CASSDRGLAGDTQYF,TGTGCCAGCAGTGACCGTGGACTAGCCGGGGATACGCAGTATTTT
.,TRBV20-1,TRBJ1-1,.,CSASEENTEAFF,TGCAGTGCTAGTGAGGAGAACACTGAAGCTTTCTTT
.,TRBV7-9,TRBJ2-3,.,CASSLAYRREKAIGTDTQYF,TGTGCCAGCAGCTTAGCGTATAGGAGGGAGAAGGCGATTGGCACAGATACGCAGTATTTT
.,TRBV30,TRBJ2-7,few,CAWSVSGTGPNEQYF,TGTGCCTGGAGTGTATCCGGGACGGGACCCAACGAGCAGTACTTC
.,TRBV20-1,TRBJ2-1,.,CSARKPGRLSSEQFF,TGCAGTGCTAGAAAGCCCGGCAGGCTATCCAGTGAGCAGTTCTTC
.,TRBV3-1,TRBJ1-4,many,CASSSGDTTNEKLFF,TGTGCCAGCAGCTCCGGGGATACAACTAATGAAAAACTGTTTTTT
.,TRBV30,TRBJ2-3,few,CAWSLIAAGDTQYF,TGTGCCTGGAGTCTTATAGCGGCGGGGGATACGCAGTATTTT
.,TRBV12-3/TRBV12-4,TRBJ2-1,many,CASSHRDISYNEQFF,TGTGCCAGCAGTCACCGGGACATCTCCTACAATGAGCAGTTCTTC
.,TRBV27,TRBJ2-7,many,CASSLRARPTYEQYF,TGTGCCAGCAGCCTCCGGGCCCGACCTACCTACGAGCAGTACTTC
.,TRBV19,TRBJ1-4,.,CASSPPWEGEKLFF,TGTGCCAGTAGCCCCCCTTGGGAGGGTGAAAAGCTGTTTTTT
TRBD2,TRBV5-1,TRBJ2-2,many,CASSLVTSGRTGELFF,TGCGCCAGCAGCTTGGTCACTAGCGGGAGAACCGGGGAGCTGTTTTTT
.,TRBV18,TRBJ2-3,many,CASFSPLFSTDTQYF,TGTGCCAGCTTTTCGCCCCTCTTTAGCACAGATACGCAGTATTTT
TRBD1,TRBV10-3,TRBJ2-5,few,CAISETDRGFGETQYF,TGTGCCATCAGTGAGACTGACAGGGGTTTCGGGGAGACCCAGTACTTC
.,TRBV6-2/TRBV6-3,TRBJ1-1,many,CASSYSSFLTEAFF,TGTGCCAGCAGTTACTCTTCTTTCCTCACTGAAGCTTTCTTT
.,TRBV7-9,TRBJ1-1,.,CAAEKGDGAFF,TGTGCCGCCGAAAAAGGGGACGGAGCTTTCTTT
.,TRBV2,TRBJ2-7,few,CASIYQELSGYGQYF,TGTGCCAGCATTTATCAGGAATTGAGTGGCTACGGGCAGTACTTC
.,TRBV19,TRBJ2-6,.,CASDLGKRQSNVLTF,TGTGCCAGTGATCTGGGGAAACGACAGTCCAACGTCCTGACTTTC
TRBD1,TRBV2,TRBJ2-5,many,CASSETGGETQYF,TGTGCCAGCAGTGAAACAGGGGGCGAGACCCAGTACTTC
TRBD2,TRBV5-1,TRBJ2-1,many,CASSLGTSGRLDEQFF,TGCGCCAGCAGCTTGGGAACTAGCGGGAGGCTCGATGAGCAGTTCTTC
TRBD2,TRBV2,TRBJ2-1,many,CARASSGIDEQFF,TGTGCCAGGGCTTCTAGCGGGATAGATGAGCAGTTCTTC
TRBD2,TRBV3-1,TRBJ2-3,many,CASSQDFAGGPTSTDTQYF,TGTGCCAGCAGCCAAGATTTTGCGGGAGGGCCCACTAGCACAGATACGCAGTATTTT
TRBD2,TRBV5-1,TRBJ2-3,.,CASTGHRWTRTSAVGDTQYF,TGCGCCAGCACGGGGCACAGGTGGACGCGGACTAGCGCAGTCGGAGATACGCAGTATTTT
TRBD2,TRBV7-3,TRBJ2-1,.,CASSLRGSGSLAYNELFF,TGTGCCAGCAGCTTACGGGGTAGCGGGAGTCTCGCCTACAATGAGCTGTTCTTC
TRBD1,TRBV19,TRBJ1-6,.,CASSPWTGAETVSPLHF,TGTGCCAGTAGCCCTTGGACAGGAGCCGAAACGGTGTCTCCCCTCCACTTT
TRBD1,TRBV19,TRBJ1-2,few,CASSDLTGVDYTF,TGTGCCAGTAGTGACCTTACAGGGGTGGACTACACCTTC
.,TRBV20-1,TRBJ2-5,few,CSAPPPAQETQYF,TGCAGTGCCCCGCCCCCAGCGCAAGAGACCCAGTACTTC
TRBD1,TRBV20-1,TRBJ2-6,few,CSAPFRDSPIWGANVLTF,TGCAGTGCCCCATTCCGGGACAGTCCCATTTGGGGGGCCAACGTCCTGACTTTC
TRBD2,TRBV7-2,TRBJ2-3,many,CASSSGTSGATDTQYF,TGTGCCAGCAGCTCTGGGACTAGCGGGGCCACAGATACGCAGTATTTT
.,TRBV20-1,TRBJ2-7,few,CSARETGTAEQYF,TGCAGTGCTAGAGAAACAGGGACCGCCGAGCAGTACTTC
TRBD2,TRBV6-1,TRBJ2-3,many,CASSQTSGSGTQYF,TGTGCCAGCAGTCAGACTAGCGGGAGTGGTACGCAGTATTTT
TRBD1,TRBV7-3,TRBJ1-1,many,CASSLLGTGAGNTEAFF,TGTGCCAGCAGCTTATTGGGTACAGGGGCCGGGAACACTGAAGCTTTCTTT
TRBD2,TRBV20-1,TRBJ2-3,many,CSAVTSGRAVDTQYF,TGCAGTGCTGTAACTAGCGGGAGGGCCGTAGATACGCAGTATTTT
.,TRBV2,TRBJ2-1,many,CASNAQMLNLNEQFF,TGTGCCAGCAACGCCCAGATGCTTAATCTGAATGAGCAGTTCTTC